This TCR beta chain is drawn from a study of T cell responses to AZD1222 COVID-19 vaccine. Broader study findings: White British people made up most donors, females outnumbered males, and clonal diversity was possibly underestimated. Unmutated variant regions are reportedly the target of nearly half of TCRs that are spike-specific. With dominance at 160-218 and 743-854, vaccine-associated CD4 TCRs spanned spike. Just 5 to 7 AZD1222 recipients were seropositive at baseline.

A remark on this clone: What it binds is not known.

The CDR3 extends over 16 amino acids. V shed 4 bases and J shed 8 bases, with 21 bases lying between them. Germline CDR1 is KGHSH and CDR2 is LQKENI. TCRdb keeps only in-frame clones here, not all; method: immunoSEQ multiplex PCR. The table shows 140,000 to 150,000 clones, with about 92% occurring only once. This TCR came from an adult who received the AZD1222 COVID-19 vaccine. This sequence joins TRBV18 and TRBJ1-3; TRBD1 is a possible D gene (5 bases). Here the sequenced sample was peripheral blood, taken 28 days after the second AZD1222 dose. The CDR3, as DNA: TGTGCCAGCTCACTGTCAGCGGGGCCTAACGGAGACACCATATATTTT. Amino acid sequence: CASSLSAGPNGDTIYF.